Presented here are 20 T cell receptor beta chains from one specimen sequenced in a study of memory CD4+ T cells and cytomegalovirus serostatus. Sequenced by immunoSEQ multiplex PCR; TCRdb stores in-frame clones only, minus some. Here the sample spans 55,000 to 75,000 clones, 80% to 85% being singletons. Single viable CD3+CD4+CD8-CD45RO+ cells were sorted as the memory CD4+ T cells. Sequencing used memory CD4+ T cells from blood. Source of these receptors: an adult in good health and CMV-seronegative.

The genes are TRBV19 and TRBJ1-5; 8 bases align to TRBD1. Losses at the gene ends were 1 base for V and 7 bases for J; bases not matched to a gene: 9. CDR3 length: 16 amino acids. Per the germline V gene, CDR1 is LNHDA and CDR2 is SQIVND (reference sequence). The CDR3 nucleotides read TGTGCCAGTAGTATAGGACAGGGGCGAGTGGGCCAGCCCCAGCATTTT. This translates into CASSIGQGRVGQPQHF. Drawing the rest from reference TRBV19 and TRBJ1-5, the complete variable domain is DGGITQSPKYLFRKEGQNVTLSCEQNLNHDAMYWYRQDPGQGLRLIYYSQIVNDFQKGDIAEGYSVSREKKESFPLTVTSAQKNPTAFYLCASSIGQGRVGQPQHFGDGTRLSIL.

This chain connects TRBV2 to TRBJ2-5; 7 bases are shared with TRBD2. CDR1 and CDR2 from the germline V gene are SNHLY and FYNNEI. V lost 6 bases, J lost 5 bases, and 9 bases stayed unmatched. This CDR3 region has 14 residues. This chain's CDR3 is CASRGRDYRETQYF. The CDR3 nucleotides are TGTGCCAGCAGGGGGCGGGACTACAGGGAGACCCAGTACTTC.

This clone was seen a handful of times. This chain joins TRBV7-6 and TRBJ2-1; D perhaps matches TRBD1 (5 bases). Trimming took 5 bases from V and 2 from J, leaving 16 bases between them. Germline lookup yields CDR1 SGHVS and CDR2 FNYEAQ. There are 16 residues in the CDR3. The CDR3 DNA reads TGTGCCAGCAGCCGAGGACCTGGACAAACCTACAATGAGCAGTTCTTC. This encodes CASSRGPGQTYNEQFF. Filled out from reference TRBV7-6 and TRBJ2-1, the complete variable domain reads GAGVSQSPRYKVTKRGQDVALRCDPISGHVSLYWYRQALGQGPEFLTYFNYEAQQDKSGLPNDRFSAERPEGSISTLTIQRTEQRDSAMYRCASSRGPGQTYNEQFFGPGTRLTVL.

The rearrangement links TRBV6-1 to TRBJ1-1; TRBD1 matches 9 bases. This CDR3 is 13 amino acids long. V gave up 5 bases and J gave up 11 bases; unmatched junction bases: 9. Looked up from germline, CDR1 is MNHNS and CDR2 is SASEGT. CDR3 amino acids: CASSWDRVQFAFF. For the CDR3, the DNA is TGTGCCAGCAGTTGGGACAGGGTACAGTTTGCTTTCTTT.

In this sample, this clone turned up once. The rearrangement links TRBV5-1 to TRBJ1-2; possible D gene TRBD1, 5 bases. CDR1 and CDR2 from the germline V gene are SGHRS and YFSETQ. V dropped 1 base and J dropped 4 bases, with 14 bases sitting between them. CDR3 size: 15 residues. CDR3 loop: CASSLKRGSAYGYTF. Here the CDR3 DNA reads TGCGCCAGCAGCTTGAAAAGGGGCAGTGCCTATGGCTACACCTTC.

The chain is built from TRBV28 and TRBJ1-1; D ambiguous. CDR3 length: 12 residues. Germline V CDR1 and CDR2: MDHEN, SYDVKM. The V and J ends lost 8 bases and 5 bases respectively, with 12 bases between them. The CDR3 DNA reads as TGTGCCAGCCAGCTTCCCCCGACTGAAGCTTTCTTT. Its translation is CASQLPPTEAFF.

This clone was counted only a few times. V and J are TRBV7-9 and TRBJ2-1, with D maybe TRBD2 (5 bases). There are 14 residues in the CDR3. The V gene lost 0 bases and the J gene lost 12 bases, with 15 bases spanning the gap. From germline, CDR1 is SEHNR and CDR2 FQNEAQ (reference sequence). The CDR3 loop reads CASSLAVGERAQFF. The CDR3 coding sequence is TGTGCCAGCAGCTTAGCGGTAGGAGAGAGGGCGCAGTTCTTC.

Remarks on this clone: The same CDR3 also results from other DNA sequences found in this sample. The gene calls are TRBV6-1 and TRBJ1-5; D unclear. CDR3 length: 15 amino acids. The V gene lost 0 bases and the J gene lost 3 bases, with 9 bases spanning the gap. CDR1 and CDR2 (germline): MNHNS, SASEGT. This chain's CDR3 is CASSEARRVNQPQHF. CDR3 nucleotides: TGTGCCAGCAGTGAAGCGCGAAGGGTCAATCAGCCCCAGCATTTT.

V is TRBV5-1 and J is TRBJ2-7, with 9 nucleotides matching TRBD1. Per germline, CDR1 SGHRS and CDR2 YFSETQ. The CDR3 totals 14 residues. V dropped 0 bases and J dropped 5; count of bases not matched to a gene: 3. The CDR3 spells CASSLEGTGHEQYF. CDR3 bases: TGCGCCAGCAGCTTGGAAGGGACAGGGCACGAGCAGTACTTC.

The chain carries TRBV5-4 and TRBJ2-3; possibly TRBD1 for D (6 bases). With 4 bases removed from V and 4 bases from J, the gap between germline ends came to 19 bases. Germline lookup yields CDR1 SGHNT and CDR2 YYREEE (reference sequence). This CDR3 has 16 amino acids. As DNA, the CDR3 is TGTGCCAGCAGCACGATGGGCAGGGGCGACGCAGATACGCAGTATTTT. Its protein product is CASSTMGRGDADTQYF.

This chain joins TRBV5-1 and TRBJ1-2, with 7 bases lining up with TRBD1. The germline V gene encodes CDR1 SGHRS and CDR2 YFSETQ. Losses at the gene ends were 4 bases for V and 5 bases for J; bases not matched to a gene: 8. The CDR3 extends over 14 amino acids. CDR3 protein: CASSPTGTEYGYTF. As DNA, the CDR3 is TGCGCCAGCAGCCCTACCGGGACAGAATATGGCTACACCTTC.

The CDR3 bases are TGTGCCAGCAGCCGTCGATACTCCAAGGGGGGCAACGATGGCTACACCTTC. Its translation: CASSRRYSKGGNDGYTF. This chain uses TRBV7-8 with TRBJ1-2, with D perhaps TRBD1 (6 bases). Trimming pared 5 bases from V and 6 bases from J, leaving 25 bases between. Germline V CDR1 and CDR2: SGHVS, FQNEAQ. The CDR3 spans 17 residues. Drawing the rest from reference TRBV7-8 and TRBJ1-2, the complete variable domain is GAGVSQSPRYKVAKRGQDVALRCDPISGHVSLFWYQQALGQGPEFLTYFQNEAQLDKSGLPSDRFFAERPEGSVSTLKIQRTQQEDSAVYLCASSRRYSKGGNDGYTFGSGTRLTVV.

This chain joins TRBV27 and TRBJ2-3; D unresolved. Trimming cost V 2 bases and J 6 bases, with 12 bases left between them. Germline CDR1 and CDR2: MNHEY and SMNVEV (reference sequence). The length of the CDR3 is 14 residues. The CDR3 sequence is CASSLTQKGDTQYF. The DNA for the CDR3 is TGTGCCAGCAGTTTAACTCAAAAAGGGGATACGCAGTATTTT.

The chain combines TRBV7-3 with TRBJ2-7; tentative D call: TRBD1 (6 bases). With 5 bases removed from V and 6 bases from J, the gap between germline ends came to 23 bases. The CDR3 contains 16 residues. Germline V gene lookup returns CDR1 SGHTA and CDR2 FQGTGA. CDR3 nucleotides: TGTGCCAGCAGCGCTAGGGGACAAGGTTCCCTCTCCGAGCAGTACTTC. Translated: CASSARGQGSLSEQYF.

This clone was found a few times. V usage is TRBV7-3 and J usage is TRBJ2-7; 10 bases are shared with TRBD1. The CDR3 length is 15 residues. The V segment lost 0 bases and the J segment 6 bases; nucleotides outside the gene matches: 5. CDR1 and CDR2 (germline): SGHTA, FQGTGA. CDR3 protein: CASSLTGTGVGEQYF. In nucleotides, the CDR3 is TGTGCCAGCAGCTTAACAGGGACAGGGGTAGGCGAGCAGTACTTC.

The CDR3 region is CASSPPRPYEQYF. The CDR3 DNA reads TGTGCCAGCAGCCCTCCCCGTCCCTACGAGCAGTACTTC. The chain uses TRBV5-5 and TRBJ2-7; no clear D. The germline CDR1 and CDR2 sequences are SGHKS and YYEKEE (reference sequence). V lost 4 bases and J 2 bases, leaving 10 bases between the germline ends. The CDR3 totals 13 residues.

The CDR3 DNA follows: TGTGCCAGTAGAATGACCGGAAATTCACCCCTCCACTTT. It is translated as CASRMTGNSPLHF. V and J are TRBV19 and TRBJ1-6; D unclear. V lost 6 bases, J lost 7 bases, and 10 bases lay in between. The CDR3 has 13 amino acids. Germline CDR1 LNHDA, CDR2 SQIVND (reference sequence).

The rearrangement joins TRBV21-1 to TRBJ2-1. TRBV21-1 is a pseudogene segment. The CDR3 covers 17 residues. Here the CDR3 reads CASSKDPRDGPHNEQFF. CDR3 bases: TGTGCCAGCAGCAAAGACCCTCGGGACGGACCGCACAATGAGCAGTTCTTC.

The J gene is TRBJ1-2, the V gene TRBV6-5, with 10 bases aligning to TRBD1. Trimming cost V 5 bases and J 4 bases; bases outside gene matches: 7. Germline loops: CDR1 MNHEY, CDR2 SVGAGI. This CDR3 comprises 15 residues. Here the CDR3 reads CASSRGGTGVYGYTF. CDR3 bases: TGTGCCAGCAGTCGAGGCGGGACAGGGGTCTATGGCTACACCTTC.

This clone was seen more than once but under ten times. The rearrangement joins TRBV5-1 to TRBJ1-1, with D hard to call. Trimming removed 2 bases from V and 2 bases from J, with 10 bases in between. CDR3 length equals 14 residues. From germline, CDR1 is SGHRS and CDR2 YFSETQ. Here the CDR3 reads CASSFQQPNTEAFF. CDR3 nucleotides: TGCGCCAGCAGCTTTCAACAGCCTAACACTGAAGCTTTCTTT.